These 21 T cell receptor beta chains came from one sample sequenced in a study of blood T cell repertoires in COVID-19 (dated by TCRdb to 2018 to 2021). Library preparation employed the immunoSEQ multiplex PCR assay. TCRdb provides this immuneACCESS table in a form limited to in-frame rearrangements. Some clones are lacking; in checked studies, under half of them reflect an unresolved V gene, and why the rest are absent is not known. For this sample there are over 200,000 clones; 83% appear just once. The ten biggest clones cover about 2.5% of the sample. Specimen: peripheral blood. These receptors were taken from a woman in her seventies with active or convalescent COVID-19.

This clone was detected a few times. The J gene is TRBJ1-1, the V gene TRBV19; no clear D. This CDR3 contains 16 residues. Trimming stripped 7 bases from V and 5 bases from J, with 23 bases between. From germline, CDR1 is LNHDA and CDR2 SQIVND (reference sequence). CDR3 amino acids: CASNRPSFSGGTEAFF. The CDR3 coding sequence is TGTGCCAGTAATCGCCCTTCATTCTCAGGTGGGACTGAAGCTTTCTTT.

The chain combines TRBV20-1 with TRBJ2-5; D unresolved. Germline values: CDR1 DFQATT, CDR2 SNEGSKA (reference sequence). The CDR3 spans 10 residues. V gave up 7 bases and J gave up 7 bases, with 10 bases separating them. In DNA form, the CDR3 reads TGCAGTGTTGGCCGTGGGACCCAGTACTTC. It is translated as CSVGRGTQYF.

This clone has just one count. The DNA of the CDR3 is TGTGCCAGCTCACCCCCCGGGACAGGGGATGATCAGCCCCAGCATTTT. Its protein is CASSPPGTGDDQPQHF. This chain connects TRBV18 to TRBJ1-5, with 10 bases fitting TRBD1. CDR1 is KGHSH, CDR2 LQKENI, per germline. V was clipped by 3 bases and J by 5 bases; unmatched bases: 7. This CDR3 has 16 residues.

The rearrangement links TRBV30 to TRBJ2-7, with TRBD2 as a possible D gene (5 bases). V was shortened by 4 bases and J by 5 bases, with 12 bases between the two germline ends. Germline V gene lookup returns CDR1 GTSNPN and CDR2 SVGIG (reference sequence). The CDR3 covers 12 residues. The chain's CDR3 is CAWNGGGNEQYF. In DNA form, the CDR3 reads TGTGCCTGGAATGGCGGAGGCAACGAGCAGTACTTC.

This clone was seen repeatedly, ten times or more. J is TRBJ1-1 and V is TRBV27; D unresolved. The CDR3 consists of 15 residues. CDR1 is MNHEY, CDR2 SMNVEV, per germline (reference sequence). V was shortened by 7 bases and J by 2 bases, with 17 bases between the two germline ends. The DNA for the CDR3 is TGTGCCAGCAAAATTTCATTTTCACTTAACACTGAAGCTTTCTTT. Protein sequence: CASKISFSLNTEAFF.

The chain links TRBV7-9 to TRBJ2-1, with 8 bases that match TRBD2. The ends lost 3 bases at V and 6 bases at J; junction bases unmatched: 1. In germline, CDR1 is SEHNR, CDR2 FQNEAQ (reference sequence). This CDR3 region has 13 residues. The CDR3 bases are TGTGCCAGCAGCTTCCGGGGGGGCAATGAGCAGTTCTTC. Translating gives CASSFRGGNEQFF.

This clone was seen only once. The gene calls are TRBV2 and TRBJ2-1; D unresolved. The CDR3 length is 13 residues. Germline lookup yields CDR1 SNHLY and CDR2 FYNNEI. Between the trimmed V and J ends, which lost 7 bases and 6 bases, there was a span of 13 bases. The CDR3, as DNA: TGTGCCAGCACCCCAGAGGTGGGCAATGAGCAGTTCTTC. Its protein product is CASTPEVGNEQFF.

The genes are TRBV15 and TRBJ2-3; 8 positions match TRBD1. The CDR3 consists of 14 residues. Germline CDR1 reads LNHNV; CDR2 reads YYDKDF (reference sequence). Trimming cost V 3 bases and J 4 bases; bases outside gene matches: 3. Written as DNA, the CDR3 is TGTGCCACCAGCAGGGACAGGGCGGCAGATACGCAGTATTTT. Its translation: CATSRDRAADTQYF.

The chain recombines TRBV3-1 (or the pseudogene TRBV3-2) with TRBJ1-5, with D possibly matching TRBD1 (5 bases). Per the germline V gene, CDR1 is LGHDT and CDR2 is YNNKEL (reference sequence). The CDR3 is 15 amino acids. The ends were cut back, 3 bases at V and 0 bases at J, with 9 bases in the middle. The chain's CDR3 is CASSQNRNSNQPQHF. In DNA, the CDR3 is TGTGCCAGCAGCCAGAACAGGAATAGCAATCAGCCCCAGCATTTT.

As concerns this clone: The junction differs from germline at one of its ends, possibly a read error. The chain employs TRBV6-5 and TRBJ2-7; 10 bases are shared with TRBD1. There are 15 residues in the CDR3. Germline-derived CDR1 and CDR2 are MNHEY and SVGAGI. CDR3: CASSKPGQGTYEQYF. The CDR3 DNA follows: TGCGCCAGCAGTAAACCGGGACAGGGGACCTACGAGCAGTACTTC.

The V and J genes are TRBV18 and TRBJ1-1; D is unresolved. Germline V gives CDR1 KGHSH, CDR2 LQKENI. V shed 6 bases and J shed 2 bases, with 16 bases lying between them. This CDR3 is 15 amino acids long. This chain's CDR3 is CASSLVGAPNTEAFF. CDR3 nucleotide sequence: TGTGCCAGCTCCCTAGTAGGAGCCCCCAACACTGAAGCTTTCTTT.

The chain is built from TRBV5-6 and TRBJ2-7, with TRBD2 identical over 7 bases. The length of the CDR3 is 14 residues. Germline lookup yields CDR1 SGHDT and CDR2 YYEEEE. Trimming removed 0 bases from V and 5 bases from J; junction bases left unmatched: 5. Here the CDR3 reads CASSLVGGFHEQYF. CDR3 nucleotide sequence: TGTGCCAGCAGCTTGGTCGGGGGGTTCCACGAGCAGTACTTC.

V is TRBV3-1 (or the pseudogene TRBV3-2) and J is TRBJ1-6; 8 nucleotides match TRBD1. The CDR3 loop spans 14 amino acids. Germline values: CDR1 LGHDT, CDR2 YNNKEL (reference sequence). The V gene end was trimmed by 8 bases and the J gene end by 6 bases; junction bases not matched to a gene: 6. CDR3 sequence reads: CASEQGEGNSPLHF. In DNA, the CDR3 is TGTGCCAGCGAACAGGGGGAGGGTAATTCACCCCTCCACTTT.

The chain uses TRBV6-6 and TRBJ1-1; unclear D gene. CDR1 is MNHNY, CDR2 SVGAGI, per germline (reference sequence). The CDR3 runs to 13 residues. Trimming pared 7 bases from V and 3 bases from J, leaving 12 bases between. CDR3 bases: TGTGCCAGCACCTCGGAGGGATACACTGAAGCTTTCTTT. Translated, it gives CASTSEGYTEAFF.

This clone was seen only a few times. This chain uses TRBV11-2 with TRBJ2-1, with TRBD2 matching over 7 bases. V shed 4 bases and J 4 bases; nucleotides not matched to a gene: 10. The length of the CDR3 is 16 residues. CDR1 is SGHAT and CDR2 is FQNNGV in the germline V gene. CDR3 DNA sequence: TGTGCCAGCAGCTCGATCTTGGGGGGGAAATACAATGAGCAGTTCTTC. Protein: CASSSILGGKYNEQFF.

The chain carries TRBV29-1 and TRBJ1-2; 8 bases align to TRBD1. The V and J ends lost 4 bases and 3 bases, in that order; junction bases with no gene match: 4. The CDR3 is 13 residues long. Germline CDR1 is SQVTM and CDR2 is ANQGSEA. The CDR3, as DNA: TGCAGCGTTGGACAGGGGTATGACTATGGCTACACCTTC. It codes for CSVGQGYDYGYTF.

The chain joins TRBV28 to TRBJ2-7, with 9 bases matching TRBD1. The V gene end was trimmed by 6 bases and the J gene end by 3 bases; junction bases not matched to a gene: 6. CDR1 is MDHEN, CDR2 SYDVKM, per germline. This CDR3 has 14 residues. The CDR3 region is CASRLGTGLYEQYF. CDR3 DNA sequence: TGTGCCAGCAGATTGGGGACAGGGCTCTACGAGCAGTACTTC.

The sample holds one count of this clone. This chain uses TRBV4-1 with TRBJ1-2, with 7 bases matching TRBD1. Germline V gene data show CDR1 as MGHRA and CDR2 as YSYEKL. The junction had 6 bases not matched to a gene; V was cut back by 4 bases and J by 7 bases. The CDR3 loop spans 13 amino acids. In DNA form, the CDR3 reads TGCGCCAGCAGCCCACAGACAGGGACTGGCTACACCTTC. Protein sequence: CASSPQTGTGYTF.

The chain combines TRBV7-9 with TRBJ1-1; a possible D gene is TRBD1 (6 bases). With 5 bases removed from V and 0 bases from J, the gap between germline ends came to 16 bases. CDR3 size: 16 residues. Germline loops: CDR1 SEHNR, CDR2 FQNEAQ (reference sequence). CDR3 nucleotide sequence: TGTGCCAGCAGCCAACACCAGGGGCACCTGAACACTGAAGCTTTCTTT. Protein sequence: CASSQHQGHLNTEAFF.

The chain is built from TRBV5-4 and TRBJ1-2, with D unclear. The V gene lost 0 bases and the J gene lost 4 bases, with 4 bases spanning the gap. The length of the CDR3 is 12 residues. Germline values: CDR1 SGHNT, CDR2 YYREEE (reference sequence). The CDR3, as DNA: TGTGCCAGCAGCTTGGACAGCTATGGCTACACCTTC. Residues: CASSLDSYGYTF. The entire variable domain, with the rest obtained from reference TRBV5-4 and TRBJ1-2, is as follows: ETGVTQSPTHLIKTRGQQVTLRCSSQSGHNTVSWYQQALGQGPQFIFQYYREEENGRGNFPPRFSGLQFPNYSSELNVNALELDDSALYLCASSLDSYGYTFGSGTRLTVV.

The chain carries TRBV7-9 and TRBJ2-5, with D perhaps TRBD2 (5 bases). V gave up 6 bases and J gave up 4 bases, with 12 bases separating them. The CDR3 totals 13 residues. Germline V gives CDR1 SEHNR, CDR2 FQNEAQ (reference sequence). This CDR3 is CASSRAGVETQYF. In DNA, the CDR3 is TGTGCCAGCAGTAGGGCCGGGGTAGAGACCCAGTACTTC. Variable domain in full (rest from reference TRBV7-9 and TRBJ2-5): DTGVSQNPRHKITKRGQNVTFRCDPISEHNRLYWYRQTLGQGPEFLTYFQNEAQLEKSRLLSDRFSAERPKGSFSTLEIQRTEQGDSAMYLCASSRAGVETQYFGPGTRLLVL.